A single sample gave rise to the 32 T cell receptor beta chains below, sequenced in a study of identical twins. MiXCR, run by TCRdb on the 5' RACE reads, gives a single entry per CDR3 protein. The repertoire holds 500,000 to 550,000 distinct CDR3 sequences, with around 22% as singletons. These data are also associated with another study on yellow fever vaccine responses in identical twins.

Specimen: CD4+ T cells sorted from blood. Receptors originate from a woman between 18 and 29 years old in good health.

The chain has TRBV7-9 and TRBJ2-2; 9 nucleotides align to TRBD1. The germline CDR1 and CDR2 sequences are SEHNR and FQNEAQ (reference sequence). The ends lost 5 bases at V and 3 bases at J; junction bases unmatched: 1. This CDR3 has 14 amino acids. CDR3 in amino acids: CASSRDRDTGELFF. The CDR3 region has the DNA TGTGCCAGCAGCCGGGACAGGGACACCGGGGAGCTGTTTTTT. The full variable domain, in which reference TRBV7-9 and TRBJ2-2 provide the parts outside the CDR3, is DTGVSQNPRHKITKRGQNVTFRCDPISEHNRLYWYRQTLGQGPEFLTYFQNEAQLEKSRLLSDRFSAERPKGSFSTLEIQRTEQGDSAMYLCASSRDRDTGELFFGEGSRLTVL.

This clonotype was found many times. The chain couples TRBV5-1 to TRBJ2-1, with D perhaps matching TRBD2 (6 bases). Trimming removed 4 bases from V and 6 bases from J, with 14 bases in between. This CDR3 is built from 14 residues. The germline CDR1 and CDR2 sequences are SGHRS and YFSETQ. The CDR3: CASSPRDFPNEQFF. The CDR3 nucleotides are TGCGCCAGCAGCCCCCGGGACTTTCCCAATGAGCAGTTCTTC. The full variable domain, in which reference TRBV5-1 and TRBJ2-1 provide the parts outside the CDR3, is KAGVTQTPRYLIKTRGQQVTLSCSPISGHRSVSWYQQTPGQGLQFLFEYFSETQRNKGNFPGRFSGRQFSNSRSEMNVSTLELGDSALYLCASSPRDFPNEQFFGPGTRLTVL.

This clonotype has more than one count but fewer than ten. V usage is TRBV5-1 and J usage is TRBJ1-1; 12 nucleotides align to TRBD1. The germline gives CDR1 SGHRS, CDR2 YFSETQ. The CDR3 loop spans 14 amino acids. With V trimmed by 4 bases and J by 6 bases, 4 bases remained unmatched. This CDR3 reads CASSGGQGAAEAFF. CDR3 nucleotide sequence: TGCGCCAGCAGCGGGGGACAGGGGGCCGCTGAAGCTTTCTTT.

The chain has TRBV9 and TRBJ2-2; TRBD2 matches at 13 bases. CDR1 is SGDLS and CDR2 is YYNGEE in the germline V gene. The length of the CDR3 is 19 residues. J lost 4 bases, V lost 0 bases, and 9 bases had no gene match. Written as DNA, the CDR3 is TGTGCCAGCAGCGTAGAGCTCCGGGGACTAGCGGGAACCACCGGGGAGCTGTTTTTT. Encoded protein: CASSVELRGLAGTTGELFF.

The V and J genes are TRBV12-3 or TRBV12-4 and TRBJ1-1; TRBD1 agrees at 10 bases. This CDR3 spans 15 amino acids. V dropped 3 bases and J dropped 2; count of bases not matched to a gene: 3. CDR3 amino acids: CASSLGDRGNTEAFF. The CDR3 bases are TGTGCCAGCAGTTTGGGGGACAGGGGAAACACTGAAGCTTTCTTT.

This clonotype showed up just a few times. One end of the junction varies from germline; a read error may be responsible. The chain employs TRBV7-2 and TRBJ2-4, with 8 bases aligning to TRBD1. The CDR3 is 15 residues long. Germline V gene sequence: CDR1 SGHTA, CDR2 FQGNSA. The CDR3 spells CASSLALPGQDIQYF. The CDR3 coding sequence is TGTGCCAGCAGTTTAGCCCTACCGGGACAGGACATTCAGTACTTC.

The CDR3 sequence: CASRDAGAYEQYV. CDR3 DNA: TGTGCCAGCAGAGATGCAGGGGCCTACGAGCAGTACGTC. The chain has TRBV27 and TRBJ2-7, with a tentative D call TRBD1 (6 bases). The CDR3 runs 13 residues. The germline V gene encodes CDR1 MNHEY and CDR2 SMNVEV (reference sequence). The V and J ends lost 6 bases and 2 bases respectively, with 11 bases between them.

This clonotype occurred a few times. This chain connects TRBV7-9 to TRBJ2-1; D remains unclear. The CDR3 contains 14 residues. From germline, CDR1 is SEHNR and CDR2 FQNEAQ (reference sequence). With 3 bases removed from V and 2 bases from J, the gap between germline ends came to 8 bases. CDR3 residues: CASSFGQPYNEQFF. For the CDR3, the DNA is TGTGCCAGCAGCTTCGGGCAACCCTACAATGAGCAGTTCTTC.

The chain has TRBV6-5 and TRBJ2-1, with unresolved D. The ends were cut back, 0 bases at V and 4 bases at J, with 4 bases in the middle. The CDR3 consists of 13 residues. The V gene's germline CDR1 is MNHEY and CDR2 SVGAGI. The CDR3 bases are TGTGCCAGCAGTTACTCGAAGTACAATGAGCAGTTCTTC. Translating it yields CASSYSKYNEQFF.

The gene calls are TRBV7-9 and TRBJ2-5; 11 bases fit TRBD2. CDR1 and CDR2 from the germline V gene are SEHNR and FQNEAQ (reference sequence). V lost 2 bases and J lost 0; bases outside the gene matches: 5. The CDR3 extends over 17 amino acids. CDR3 DNA: TGTGCCAGCAGCTTATACCTAGCGGGGGGCAACCAAGAGACCCAGTACTTC. This translates into CASSLYLAGGNQETQYF.

A few counts support this clonotype. The chain recombines TRBV12-3 or TRBV12-4 with TRBJ1-1; D remains unclear. The CDR3 has 13 amino acids. V was cut by 10 bases and J by 8 bases, with 20 bases left in between. The CDR3 here is CATTPGGGKEAFF. The CDR3 DNA sequence: TGTGCCACCACCCCCGGTGGCGGGAAAGAAGCTTTCTTT.

In its sample, this clonotype was seen a few times. The chain uses TRBV5-6 and TRBJ1-2, with TRBD1 matching 7 bases. This CDR3 spans 14 amino acids. With V trimmed by 4 bases and J by 2 bases, 5 bases remained unmatched. Germline V gene lookup returns CDR1 SGHDT and CDR2 YYEEEE. CDR3 protein: CASSPGQSNYGYTF. The CDR3 nucleotides are TGTGCCAGCAGCCCGGGACAGTCAAACTATGGCTACACCTTC.

The chain is built from TRBV11-2 and TRBJ2-3; D not resolved. Per the germline V gene, CDR1 is SGHAT and CDR2 is FQNNGV. Trimming shortened V by 1 base and J by 9 bases, and 11 bases separated the two germline ends. This CDR3 spans 13 amino acids. CDR3 in amino acids: CASSLGGPATQYF. CDR3 bases: TGTGCCAGCAGCTTAGGGGGTCCGGCAACGCAGTATTTT.

There are a few counts of this clonotype. This chain connects TRBV6-4 to TRBJ2-2, with D unclear. Germline V gene lookup returns CDR1 MRHNA and CDR2 SNTAGT. This CDR3 contains 14 residues. V shed 6 bases and J shed 5 bases, with 13 bases lying between them. CDR3 in amino acids: CASRKDRTTGELFF. DNA for the CDR3: TGTGCCAGCAGAAAGGACCGTACGACCGGGGAGCTGTTTTTT.

V and J are TRBV4-1 and TRBJ2-1; 7 bases fit TRBD1. Germline V gene sequence: CDR1 MGHRA, CDR2 YSYEKL. This CDR3 has 16 residues. V lost 0 bases and J lost 7; bases outside the gene matches: 9. CDR3 sequence reads: CASSQDRGGHLNEQFF. In nucleotides, the CDR3 is TGCGCCAGCAGCCAAGATAGAGGGGGCCATTTAAATGAGCAGTTCTTC.

This clonotype occurred a few times. The CDR3 nucleotides are TGCAGCGATGGGACACCGGCCTACACAGATACGCAGTATTTT. This translates into CSDGTPAYTDTQYF. The rearrangement joins TRBV29-1 to TRBJ2-3, with D possibly TRBD1 on 6 matching bases. V was pared by 7 bases and J by 2 bases, with 16 bases between. CDR3 length: 14 residues. In germline, CDR1 is SQVTM, CDR2 ANQGSEA.

The genes are TRBV3-1 and TRBJ2-1; 7 bases align to TRBD1. The germline CDR1 and CDR2 sequences are LGHDT and YNNKEL (reference sequence). This CDR3 spans 16 amino acids. Trimming removed 4 bases from V and 0 bases from J; junction bases left unmatched: 6. The CDR3 DNA sequence: TGTGCCAGCAGCCCCAAGGGACAGAGCTCCTACAATGAGCAGTTCTTC. Translated, it gives CASSPKGQSSYNEQFF.

The chain links TRBV11-2 to TRBJ2-5; TRBD1 might be the D (6 bases). The CDR3 is made up of 16 amino acids. Germline lookup yields CDR1 SGHAT and CDR2 FQNNGV. Trimming removed 1 base from V and 4 bases from J, with 16 bases in between. This CDR3 is CASSLGSAGVGETQYF. DNA of the CDR3: TGTGCCAGCAGCTTAGGTTCGGCAGGGGTCGGAGAGACCCAGTACTTC.

This clonotype was counted between two and nine times. V usage is TRBV4-1 and J usage is TRBJ2-5, with D perhaps matching TRBD1 (6 bases). V lost 0 bases, J lost 5 bases, and 13 bases lay in between. CDR1 and CDR2 from the germline V gene are MGHRA and YSYEKL. The CDR3 covers 15 residues. Here the CDR3 DNA reads TGCGCCAGCAGCCAAGAGGGACATCCCAGGGAGACCCAGTACTTC. It translates to CASSQEGHPRETQYF.

The rearrangement links TRBV11-2 to TRBJ2-7; D gene ambiguous. Germline CDR1 reads SGHAT; CDR2 reads FQNNGV. CDR3 length: 14 residues. V was shortened by 1 base and J by 4 bases, with 11 bases between the two germline ends. CDR3 region: CASSLGYTLYEQYV. Here the CDR3 DNA reads TGTGCCAGCAGCTTAGGTTACACTCTATACGAGCAGTACGTC.

The chain recombines TRBV4-1 with TRBJ1-2; D possibly corresponds to TRBD1 (5 bases). V lost 0 bases and J lost 4, with 12 bases in between. Germline CDR1 MGHRA, CDR2 YSYEKL. This CDR3 spans 15 amino acids. The CDR3 sequence is CASSQDWQGGYGYTF. The CDR3 DNA reads TGCGCCAGCAGCCAAGATTGGCAGGGAGGCTATGGCTACACCTTC.

This clonotype was observed many times. The chain employs TRBV7-2 and TRBJ2-2; D could derive from TRBD1 or TRBD2 (5 bases each). The V gene lost 5 bases and the J gene lost 2 bases, with 12 bases spanning the gap. The CDR3 has 15 amino acids. The germline CDR1 and CDR2 sequences are SGHTA and FQGNSA. Written as DNA, the CDR3 is TGTGCCAGCAGCACTGGGACGGCCAACACCGGGGAGCTGTTTTTT. It yields the protein CASSTGTANTGELFF.

This clonotype appeared a few times. The chain is built from TRBV6-1 and TRBJ2-3; D could derive from TRBD1 or TRBD2 (5 bases each). This CDR3 spans 16 amino acids. V was pared by 1 base and J by 5 bases, with 16 bases between. The germline CDR1 and CDR2 sequences are MNHNS and SASEGT. In DNA form, the CDR3 reads TGTGCCAGCAGTGAAGACCCGGGACCCGCAGGAGATACGCAGTATTTT. As protein: CASSEDPGPAGDTQYF.

This clonotype was recorded a few times. The chain has TRBV5-6 and TRBJ2-1, with unresolved D. The ends were cut back, 1 base at V and 6 bases at J, with 8 bases in the middle. Germline values: CDR1 SGHDT, CDR2 YYEEEE. This CDR3 spans 13 amino acids. CDR3 amino acids: CASSLRPINEQFF. In DNA, the CDR3 is TGTGCCAGCAGCTTGCGTCCGATCAATGAGCAGTTCTTC. Supplemented by reference TRBV5-6 and TRBJ2-1, the full variable domain reads DAGVTQSPTHLIKTRGQQVTLRCSPKSGHDTVSWYQQALGQGPQFIFQYYEEEERQRGNFPDRFSGHQFPNYSSELNVNALLLGDSALYLCASSLRPINEQFFGPGTRLTVL.

The CDR3 region has the DNA TGTGCCATCAGTGAGTCGGGGGGAGATGACAATGAGCAGTTCTTC. Translating it yields CAISESGGDDNEQFF. The gene calls are TRBV10-3 and TRBJ2-1; D possibly corresponds to TRBD2 (6 bases). The V gene lost 0 bases and the J gene lost 5 bases, with 11 bases spanning the gap. This CDR3 has 15 amino acids. CDR1 is ENHRY and CDR2 is SYGVKD in the germline V gene.

V and J are TRBV5-1 and TRBJ2-1; D remains unclear. The CDR3 loop spans 12 amino acids. Germline loops: CDR1 SGHRS, CDR2 YFSETQ. V was pared by 0 bases and J by 9 bases, with 7 bases between. CDR3 loop: CASSLEAPEQFF. In DNA form, the CDR3 reads TGCGCCAGCAGCTTGGAGGCCCCTGAGCAGTTCTTC.

The table lists this clonotype with a few counts. The chain is built from TRBV12-3 or TRBV12-4 and TRBJ1-6, with D unclear. This CDR3 contains 13 residues. V lost 6 bases and J 5 bases, leaving 8 bases between the germline ends. In nucleotides, the CDR3 is TGTGCCAGCAGCGGAACAAATAATTCACCCCTCCACTTT. The encoded protein is CASSGTNNSPLHF.

There are a few counts of this clonotype. J is TRBJ2-1 and V is TRBV12-3 or TRBV12-4, with 9 bases matching TRBD1. Trimming took 6 bases from V and 4 from J; bases not matched to a gene: 13. This CDR3 contains 17 residues. As DNA, the CDR3 is TGTGCCAGCAGCCCACCGGGACAGGGTACGAGATACAATGAGCAGTTCTTC. Its protein product is CASSPPGQGTRYNEQFF.

This clonotype occurred a few times. V gene TRBV21-1 combines with J gene TRBJ2-1; the D call in the table, TRBD2, was not verified against the DNA. TRBV21-1 is assigned pseudogene status. CDR3 length: 17 residues. CDR3 nucleotide sequence: TGTGCCAGCAGCAAAAATTCCCGACTAGCGGGGGGATGTGAGCAGTTCTTC. Amino acid sequence: CASSKNSRLAGGCEQFF.

The rearrangement links TRBV19 to TRBJ2-1; the D gene is possibly TRBD2 (5 bases). CDR1 is LNHDA, CDR2 SQIVND, per germline (reference sequence). This CDR3 has 12 amino acids. V dropped 4 bases and J dropped 9 bases, with 10 bases sitting between them. The CDR3 here is CASSRGITEQFF. Written as DNA, the CDR3 is TGTGCCAGTAGTAGAGGGATTACTGAGCAGTTCTTC.

This clonotype was recorded a few times. The rearrangement joins TRBV7-7 to TRBJ2-2; no reliable D call. The CDR3 is 14 residues long. The germline V gene has CDR1 SSHAT and CDR2 FNYEAQ (reference sequence). The ends were cut back, 5 bases at V and 6 bases at J, with 13 bases in the middle. Here the CDR3 DNA reads TGTGCCAGCAGCCTTACGATTGGGGCCGGGGAGCTGTTTTTT. The encoded protein is CASSLTIGAGELFF.

The rearrangement joins TRBV20-1 to TRBJ2-1; D remains unclear. Germline V gives CDR1 DFQATT, CDR2 SNEGSKA (reference sequence). Trimming left V 4 bases short and J 8 bases short, with 21 bases between. This CDR3 has 15 amino acids. The CDR3: CSAIRAQPLLDEQFF. The CDR3 nucleotides read TGCAGTGCTATCCGGGCACAACCCCTACTCGATGAGCAGTTCTTC.